This note documents a single T cell receptor (beta chain) sequence. This CDR3 has 16 residues. The V gene end was trimmed by 4 bases and the J gene end by 1 base; junction bases not matched to a gene: 11. Germline-derived CDR1 and CDR2 are SGHRS and YFSETQ. These data originate in a study of human T cells and chemical hapten exposure. About the research overall: Patients got weekly scalp diphenylcyclopropenone doses over the approximately 24-week study. The patch tests put 0.01% DPC on the skin of the upper back and were read 6 days later. Slight differences in pooled library volume were the main source of varying TCR yields across samples.

Each CDR3 protein is one row after TCRdb ran MiXCR on the RACE reads. The sample contains 70,000 to 90,000 distinct CDR3 sequences, 10% to 12% of which appear only once. Time point defined: patch test 3, about 24 weeks after DPC sensitization. Specified treatment: therapeutic diphenylcyclopropenone sensitization with weekly scalp DPC. Extraction yielded total RNA from whole blood (unfractionated). The source was whole blood, collected in connection with sensitization to the hapten diphenylcyclopropenone (DPC). The receptor comes from a woman aged 45-65 years with alopecia areata. Some clones in this sample may be carry-over from other donors' samples. This chain connects TRBV5-1 to TRBJ2-7; 7 positions agree with TRBD2. The chain's CDR3 is CASSPRGSGKSYEQYF. CDR3 nucleotide sequence: TGCGCCAGCAGCCCCCGGGGAAGCGGGAAGTCCTACGAGCAGTACTTC.